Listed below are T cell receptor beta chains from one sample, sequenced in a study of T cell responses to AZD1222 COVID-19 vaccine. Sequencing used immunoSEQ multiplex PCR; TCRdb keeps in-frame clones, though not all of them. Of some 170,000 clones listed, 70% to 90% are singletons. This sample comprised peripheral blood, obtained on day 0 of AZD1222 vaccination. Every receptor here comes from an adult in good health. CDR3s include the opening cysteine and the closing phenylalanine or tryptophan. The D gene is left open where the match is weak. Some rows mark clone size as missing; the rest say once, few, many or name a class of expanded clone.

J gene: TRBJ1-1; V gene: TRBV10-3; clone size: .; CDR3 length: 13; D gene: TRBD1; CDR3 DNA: TGTGCCACCGGACAGGGGCGTGAATATGAAGCTTTCTTT; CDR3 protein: CATGQGREYEAFF
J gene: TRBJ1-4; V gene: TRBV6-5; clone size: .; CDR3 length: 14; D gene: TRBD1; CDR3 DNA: TGTGCCAGCAGGGGACAGAACAATAATGAAAAACTGTTTTTT; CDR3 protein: CASRGQNNNEKLFF
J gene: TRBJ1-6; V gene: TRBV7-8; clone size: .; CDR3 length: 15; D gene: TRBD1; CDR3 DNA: TGTGCCAGCAGCTTCCGGGACAGTTATAATTCACCCCTCCACTTT; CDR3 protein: CASSFRDSYNSPLHF
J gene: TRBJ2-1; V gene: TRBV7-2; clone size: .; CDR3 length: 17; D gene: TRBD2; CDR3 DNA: TGTGCCAGCAGCTTAAGACTAGCGGGGGGGCCCTACAATGAGCAGTTCTTC; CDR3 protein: CASSLRLAGGPYNEQFF
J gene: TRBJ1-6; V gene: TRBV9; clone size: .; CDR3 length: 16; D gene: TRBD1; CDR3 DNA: TGTGCCAGCAGCGAGAGGAGGGACAGCTATAATTCACCCCTCCACTTT; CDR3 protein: CASSERRDSYNSPLHF
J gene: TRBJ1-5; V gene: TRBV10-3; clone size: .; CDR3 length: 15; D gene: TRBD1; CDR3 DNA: TGTGCCGCTCGACAGGGGTTGGAGGGCAATCAGCCCCAGCATTTT; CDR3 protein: CAARQGLEGNQPQHF
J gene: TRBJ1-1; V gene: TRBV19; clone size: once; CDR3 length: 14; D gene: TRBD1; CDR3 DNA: TGTGCCAGTAGTAGGACAGGCGTGAACACTGAAGCTTTCTTT; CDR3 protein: CASSRTGVNTEAFF
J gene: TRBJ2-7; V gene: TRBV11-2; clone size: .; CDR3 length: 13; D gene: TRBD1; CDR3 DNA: TGTGCCAGCAGCTTGACAGGGGGCTACGAGCAGTACTTC; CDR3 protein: CASSLTGGYEQYF
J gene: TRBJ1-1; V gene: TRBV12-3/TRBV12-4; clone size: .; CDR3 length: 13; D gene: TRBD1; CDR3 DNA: TGTGCCAGCAGACAGGGGGCGGGCACTGAAGCTTTCTTT; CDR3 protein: CASRQGAGTEAFF
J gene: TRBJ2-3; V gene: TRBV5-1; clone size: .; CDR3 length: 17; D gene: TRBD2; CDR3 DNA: TGCGCCAGCAGACGACTAGCGGGGGATTCAAGCACAGATACGCAGTATTTT; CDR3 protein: CASRRLAGDSSTDTQYF
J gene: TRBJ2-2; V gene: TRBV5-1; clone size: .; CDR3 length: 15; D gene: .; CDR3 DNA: TGCGCCAGCAGCTTGGAGAGGGGCGACACCGGGGAGCTGTTTTTT; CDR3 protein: CASSLERGDTGELFF
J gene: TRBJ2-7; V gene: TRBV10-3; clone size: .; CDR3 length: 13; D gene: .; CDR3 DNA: TGTGCCATCAGACCGGACAGCTCCTACGAGCAGTACTTC; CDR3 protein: CAIRPDSSYEQYF
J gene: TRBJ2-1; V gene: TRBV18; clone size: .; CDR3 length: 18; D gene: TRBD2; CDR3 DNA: TGTGCCAGCTCGTCTGCTAGCGGGAGGGCCGGTTCCTACAATGAGCAGTTCTTC; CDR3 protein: CASSSASGRAGSYNEQFF
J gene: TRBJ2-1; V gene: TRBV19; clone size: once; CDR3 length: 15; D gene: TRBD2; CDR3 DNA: TGTGCCAGTAGTTCTAGCGGGAGGCCCTACAATGAGCAGTTCTTC; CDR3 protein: CASSSSGRPYNEQFF
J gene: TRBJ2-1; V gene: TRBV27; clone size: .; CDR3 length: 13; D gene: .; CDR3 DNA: TGTGCCAGCAGCTGGGGAGCTTACAATGAGCAGTTCTTC; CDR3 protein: CASSWGAYNEQFF
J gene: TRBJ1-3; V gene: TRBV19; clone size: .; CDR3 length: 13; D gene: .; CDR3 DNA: TGTGCCACGAACAGAGACTCTGGAAACACCATATATTTT; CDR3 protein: CATNRDSGNTIYF
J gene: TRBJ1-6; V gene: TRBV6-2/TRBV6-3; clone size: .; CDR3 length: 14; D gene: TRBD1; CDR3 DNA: TGTGCCAGCAGTCAGGGGGCAATTAATTCACCCCTCCACTTT; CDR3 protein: CASSQGAINSPLHF
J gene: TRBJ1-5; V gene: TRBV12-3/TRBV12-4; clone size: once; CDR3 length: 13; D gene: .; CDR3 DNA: TGTGCCAGCAGTCTGACCGGGGGCCAGCCCCAGCATTTT; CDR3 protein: CASSLTGGQPQHF
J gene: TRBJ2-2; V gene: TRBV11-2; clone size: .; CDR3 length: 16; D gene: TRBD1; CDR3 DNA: TGTGCCAGCAGACGAACCGGGACAGAACTCACCGGGGAGCTGTTTTTT; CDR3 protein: CASRRTGTELTGELFF
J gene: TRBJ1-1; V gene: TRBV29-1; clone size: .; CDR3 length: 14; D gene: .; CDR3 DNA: TGCAGCGTTTTGGGGGGACTTCTGAACACTGAAGCTTTCTTT; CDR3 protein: CSVLGGLLNTEAFF
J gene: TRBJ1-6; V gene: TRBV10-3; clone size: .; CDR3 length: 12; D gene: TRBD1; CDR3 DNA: TGTGCCTCCCGACAGGGGAACTCACCCCTCCACTTT; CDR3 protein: CASRQGNSPLHF
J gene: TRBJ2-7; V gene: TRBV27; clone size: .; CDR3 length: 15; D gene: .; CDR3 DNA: TGTGCCAGCAGTTTGGTCTGGACGCCAGACTACGAGCAGTACTTC; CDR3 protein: CASSLVWTPDYEQYF
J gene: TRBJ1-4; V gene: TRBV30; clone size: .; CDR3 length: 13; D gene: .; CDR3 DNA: TGTGCCTGGATGGCGGGGATAGGTGAAAAACTGTTTTTT; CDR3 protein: CAWMAGIGEKLFF
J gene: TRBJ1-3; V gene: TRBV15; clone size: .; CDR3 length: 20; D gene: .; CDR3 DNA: TGTGCCACCAGCATCCTCCCGGGGGCCAGCAGCGTCTTCTCTGGAAACACCATATATTTT; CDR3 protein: CATSILPGASSVFSGNTIYF
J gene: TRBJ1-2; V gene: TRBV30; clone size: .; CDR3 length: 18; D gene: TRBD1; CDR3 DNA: TGTGCCTGGAGTGTGGGGCCGACCAGGGGGCGTCGGGACTATGGCTACACCTTC; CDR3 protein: CAWSVGPTRGRRDYGYTF
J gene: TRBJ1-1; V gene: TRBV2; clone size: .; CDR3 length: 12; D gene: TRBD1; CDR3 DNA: TGTGCCAGCGGTAATACGAGGGGGCCTGCTTTCTTT; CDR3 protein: CASGNTRGPAFF
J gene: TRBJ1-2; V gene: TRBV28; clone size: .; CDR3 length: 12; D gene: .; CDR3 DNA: TGTGCCTTAGGGGGGCGCAGCTATGGCTACACCTTC; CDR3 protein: CALGGRSYGYTF
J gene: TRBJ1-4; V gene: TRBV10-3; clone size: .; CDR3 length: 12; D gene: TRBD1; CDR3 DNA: TGTGCCATCGGCAGGGGGCGAGAAAAACTGTTTTTT; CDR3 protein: CAIGRGREKLFF
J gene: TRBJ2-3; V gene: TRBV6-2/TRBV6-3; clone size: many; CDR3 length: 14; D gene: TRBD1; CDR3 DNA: TGTGCCAGCAGTTCGACAGGGGCCACAGATACGCAGTATTTT; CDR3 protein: CASSSTGATDTQYF